This T cell receptor beta chain was sequenced in a study of Ad26.COV2.S vaccination and SARS-CoV-2 variants. Assay: immunoSEQ multiplex PCR; the TCRdb copy retains only in-frame clones and omits some. The sample contains over 450,000 clones, about nine tenths of which appear only once. Study-wide findings and caveats: The TCR-based breadth and depth measures might underestimate overall T cell responses.

As concerns this clone: The antigen is unknown.

Treatment denoted: some 19 received Ad26.COV2.S at low or high dose, single or two shots; a few received placebo; per-sample allocation not given. Day 63 after the first vaccine or placebo injection was the time point for sampling. This TCR came from a person aged 18-65 years who received the Ad26.COV2.S COVID-19 vaccine or a placebo. The source was peripheral blood, collected in a trial of Ad26.COV2.S vaccine versus placebo.

CDR3 residues: CASRDLYSNQPQHF. In DNA form, the CDR3 reads TGTGCCAGCAGGGACCTTTATAGCAATCAGCCCCAGCATTTT. V is TRBV2 and J is TRBJ1-5; D gene uncertain. Germline CDR1 reads SNHLY; CDR2 reads FYNNEI. The CDR3 runs to 14 residues. V lost 6 bases and J lost 0, with 9 bases in between.